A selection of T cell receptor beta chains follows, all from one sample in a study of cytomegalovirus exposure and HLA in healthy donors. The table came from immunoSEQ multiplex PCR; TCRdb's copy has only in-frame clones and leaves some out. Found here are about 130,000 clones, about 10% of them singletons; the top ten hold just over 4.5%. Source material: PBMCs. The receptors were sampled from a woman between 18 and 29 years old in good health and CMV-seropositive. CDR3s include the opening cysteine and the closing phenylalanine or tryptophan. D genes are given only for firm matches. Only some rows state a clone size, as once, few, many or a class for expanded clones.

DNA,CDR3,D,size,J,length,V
TGCGCCAGCAGTGAGTCCTCCCTGCCGGGGGATGCGGGAGGCACTGAAGCTTTCTTT,CASSESSLPGDAGGTEAFF,NA,few,TRBJ1-1,19,TRBV10-1
TGTGCCAGTACCCCCCCCGGACTCCGGGACTACACCTTC,CASTPPGLRDYTF,NA,few,TRBJ1-2,13,TRBV19
TGCGCCAGCAGCCAAGAAACTAGCGGGAGGGCCGGGGAGCTGTTTTTT,CASSQETSGRAGELFF,TRBD2,few,TRBJ2-2,16,TRBV4-1
TGCGCCAGCAGAAGCGATCTAGAAGATACGCAGTATTTT,CASRSDLEDTQYF,NA,NA,TRBJ2-3,13,TRBV5-1
TGTGCCAGCAGCTTTGTGGGGGGGTCTCAGCCCCAGCATTTT,CASSFVGGSQPQHF,NA,NA,TRBJ1-5,14,TRBV7-2
TGTGCCAGCACCACGGACAGGTTTTTCTACGAGCAGTACTTC,CASTTDRFFYEQYF,TRBD1,NA,TRBJ2-7,14,TRBV2
TGCGCCAGCGTAGGGGTCACCAATGAGCAGTTCTTC,CASVGVTNEQFF,NA,few,TRBJ2-1,12,TRBV4-1
TGTGCCATCAGTCGGGACAGAGCCTACGAGCAGTACTTC,CAISRDRAYEQYF,TRBD1,NA,TRBJ2-7,13,TRBV10-3
TGTGCCAGCAGCTTGGGACTAGTCGGTGAGCAGTTCTTC,CASSLGLVGEQFF,NA,NA,TRBJ2-1,13,TRBV5-6
TGTGCCAGCCAGGACAGGGAGGGGGCACTTAACACTGAAGCTTTCTTT,CASQDREGALNTEAFF,TRBD1,NA,TRBJ1-1,16,TRBV28